The 17 T cell receptor beta chains listed next were all sequenced from one sample in a study of follicular helper T cells after annual influenza vaccination. Time point indicated: 2014-2015 season, 7 days after vaccination. The repertoire was sequenced with immunoSEQ multiplex PCR; TCRdb's copy has only in-frame clones and lacks some. Of about 9,800 clones in the sample, around four fifths were seen once. This specimen was CXCR5- memory CD4+ T cells sorted from blood, taken 7 days after influenza vaccination. The receptor source for this set is an adult who received the influenza vaccine.

The chain recombines TRBV28 with TRBJ1-2; D unclear. CDR3 size: 14 residues. CDR1 and CDR2 from the germline V gene are MDHEN and SYDVKM. The V end lost 2 bases, the J end lost 1 base, and 8 bases lay between the germline ends. The DNA of the CDR3 is TGTGCCAGCAGTTTAGGTGGATATAACTATGGCTACACCTTC. Translation gives CASSLGGYNYGYTF.

The chain employs TRBV7-9 and TRBJ2-1, with D possibly matching TRBD2 (5 bases). CDR1 is SEHNR, CDR2 FQNEAQ, per germline (reference sequence). The CDR3 covers 14 residues. The V end was cut by 5 bases, the J end by 7 bases, with 15 bases between. CDR3: CASSRDSSKNEQFF. The CDR3 bases are TGTGCCAGCAGCCGGGATTCCTCGAAAAATGAGCAGTTCTTC.

The chain employs TRBV18 and TRBJ1-6; D is undetermined. The ends were cut back, 3 bases at V and 9 bases at J, with 18 bases in the middle. The length of the CDR3 is 16 residues. CDR1 and CDR2 (germline): KGHSH, LQKENI. The CDR3 here is CASSPLHREPSSPLHF. The DNA of the CDR3 is TGTGCCAGCTCACCCCTTCACCGGGAGCCTTCTTCACCCCTCCACTTT.

The chain combines TRBV19 with TRBJ1-5; D remains ambiguous. This CDR3 region has 14 residues. Between the trimmed V and J ends, which lost 1 base and 7 bases, there was a span of 11 bases. CDR1 is LNHDA, CDR2 SQIVND, per germline (reference sequence). The DNA for the CDR3 is TGTGCCAGTAGTATAGTCGGGTTACGCCAGCCCCAGCATTTT. Its protein is CASSIVGLRQPQHF. Filled out from reference TRBV19 and TRBJ1-5, the complete variable domain reads DGGITQSPKYLFRKEGQNVTLSCEQNLNHDAMYWYRQDPGQGLRLIYYSQIVNDFQKGDIAEGYSVSREKKESFPLTVTSAQKNPTAFYLCASSIVGLRQPQHFGDGTRLSIL.

The rearrangement links TRBV27 to TRBJ1-2, with D perhaps TRBD1 (5 bases). CDR3 length: 16 amino acids. V shed 4 bases and J shed 2 bases, with 17 bases lying between them. Germline loops: CDR1 MNHEY, CDR2 SMNVEV (reference sequence). The DNA of the CDR3 is TGTGCCAGCAGTTACATAGGACATGTTGACAACTATGGCTACACCTTC. Translating it yields CASSYIGHVDNYGYTF.

The V call is TRBV7-8, the J call TRBJ1-5; no definite D call. CDR3 length: 13 residues. Germline V gives CDR1 SGHVS, CDR2 FQNEAQ. Trimming took off 5 bases at V and 4 bases at J, with 9 bases between the two ends. Written as DNA, the CDR3 is TGTGCCAGCAGCCGGACGGGTAATCAGCCCCAGCATTTT. This translates into CASSRTGNQPQHF.

DNA of the CDR3: TGTGCCAGCAGCTTATCGGGTCAGCTGGCATATGAGCAGTTCTTC. It yields the protein CASSLSGQLAYEQFF. The chain uses TRBV7-3 and TRBJ2-1; D uncertain. The V end was cut by 2 bases, the J end by 8 bases, with 16 bases between. Germline lookup yields CDR1 SGHTA and CDR2 FQGTGA. This CDR3 has 15 amino acids.

This chain uses TRBV28 with TRBJ1-2; a possible D gene is TRBD1 (6 bases). Trimming left V 9 bases short and J 5 bases short, with 10 bases between. This CDR3 comprises 11 residues. Per germline, CDR1 MDHEN and CDR2 SYDVKM. CDR3 sequence reads: CASNRGYGYTF. The CDR3 DNA reads TGTGCCAGTAATAGGGGGTATGGCTACACCTTC.

The genes are TRBV10-3 and TRBJ2-1, with 13 bases matching TRBD2. CDR3 size: 17 residues. V was clipped by 4 bases and J by 5 bases; unmatched bases: 8. Germline V gives CDR1 ENHRY, CDR2 SYGVKD. CDR3 loop: CAISGLAGGPRHNEQFF. CDR3 nucleotide sequence: TGTGCCATCAGTGGACTAGCGGGGGGCCCTCGACACAATGAGCAGTTCTTC.

This rearrangement joins TRBV29-1 to TRBJ2-7, with 9 bases matching TRBD1. The germline gives CDR1 SQVTM, CDR2 ANQGSEA. This CDR3 has 14 amino acids. After removal of 6 bases from V and 1 base from J, the junction contained 7 bases not matched to a gene. The CDR3 protein is CSVSGTGSSYEQYF. The CDR3 DNA is TGCAGCGTATCCGGGACAGGGTCGTCCTACGAGCAGTACTTC.

The chain employs TRBV9 and TRBJ2-5, with 9 positions matching TRBD1. Germline V gives CDR1 SGDLS, CDR2 YYNGEE. With V trimmed by 4 bases and J by 5 bases, 9 bases remained unmatched. The CDR3 consists of 15 residues. Here the CDR3 DNA reads TGTGCCAGCAGCTCTGACAGGGGGGGGACGGAGACCCAGTACTTC. Translation: CASSSDRGGTETQYF. Variable domain in full (rest from reference TRBV9 and TRBJ2-5): DSGVTQTPKHLITATGQRVTLRCSPRSGDLSVYWYQQSLDQGLQFLIQYYNGEERAKGNILERFSAQQFPDLHSELNLSSLELGDSALYFCASSSDRGGTETQYFGPGTRLLVL.

This rearrangement joins TRBV21-1 to TRBJ2-3. TRBV21-1 corresponds to a pseudogene. There are 13 residues in the CDR3. The CDR3 loop is CASRRDSTDTQYF. The DNA for the CDR3 is TGTGCCAGCCGTCGAGACAGCACAGATACGCAGTATTTT.

This sequence joins TRBV6-6 and TRBJ2-3; D is undetermined. The CDR3 covers 13 residues. V lost 7 bases, J lost 1 base, and 9 bases lay in between. CDR1 and CDR2 (germline): MNHNY, SVGAGI (reference sequence). The CDR3 region has the DNA TGTGCCAGCATGAACCGTCGCACAGATACGCAGTATTTT. Translated: CASMNRRTDTQYF.

The rearrangement joins TRBV4-3 to TRBJ1-3, with a tentative D call TRBD1 (6 bases). Trimming took 0 bases from V and 0 from J, leaving 15 bases between them. The CDR3 runs 18 residues. In germline, CDR1 is LGHNA, CDR2 YSLEER. The CDR3 DNA is TGCGCCAGCAGCCAAGAGTTGGGGGCGCATTTCTCTGGAAACACCATATATTTT. This codes for CASSQELGAHFSGNTIYF.

This CDR3 is CASSQDRGYGYTF. For the CDR3, the DNA is TGTGCCAGCAGCCAGGACAGGGGCTATGGCTACACCTTC. J is TRBJ1-2 and V is TRBV11-3; 9 nucleotides agree with TRBD1. CDR3 length: 13 amino acids. The J segment lost 4 bases and the V segment lost 5 bases, leaving 2 bases of the junction unmatched. Germline values: CDR1 SGHNT, CDR2 YENEEA.

The J gene is TRBJ1-1, the V gene TRBV9; D is undetermined. Germline CDR1 reads SGDLS; CDR2 reads YYNGEE. The ends were cut back, 3 bases at V and 1 base at J, with 10 bases in the middle. This CDR3 contains 14 residues. The CDR3 bases are TGTGCCAGCAGCGCCATTACACAGAACACTGAAGCTTTCTTT. This encodes CASSAITQNTEAFF.

The genes are TRBV20-1 and TRBJ1-2; D remains unclear. CDR1 and CDR2 (germline): DFQATT, SNEGSKA (reference sequence). The CDR3 extends over 11 amino acids. Deletions cut 5 bases from V and 4 bases from J, with 8 bases between. The CDR3 bases are TGCAGTGCTCCCTTGGGCTATGGCTACACCTTC. Translated, it gives CSAPLGYGYTF.